This T cell receptor (beta chain) emerged from a study of blood T cell repertoires in COVID-19. Study summary: Donors in the United States, Italy and Spain gave samples during acute or convalescent COVID-19. T cells, B-cell-depleted T cells, or PBMCs provided the cDNA or gDNA that served as material.

In the authors' workflow: Nucleated cell counts were estimated from reference gene primer amplification. Clones were sequenced by immunoSEQ multiplex PCR, and TCRdb holds only the in-frame ones, with some missing. The V and J calls and the clone size are those of that table, but D and trimming were determined from the DNA. The sample includes under 200,000 clones, around four fifths seen only once; the top ten take under 3%. V dropped 5 bases and J dropped 1; count of bases not matched to a gene: 9. This CDR3 has 16 amino acids. The germline gives CDR1 MDHEN, CDR2 SYDVKM. The TCR comes from a woman aged 60-75 years with acute or convalescent COVID-19. The chain carries TRBV28 and TRBJ2-3; TRBD1 matches at 7 bases. The source material was peripheral blood. The CDR3 region has the DNA TGTGCCAGCAGTCAAGGACAGGCTCGTGGCACAGATACGCAGTATTTT. It is translated as CASSQGQARGTDTQYF.